What follows is one T cell receptor (beta chain) and its context. Antigen: not known. The CDR3 runs to 14 residues. Trimming shortened V by 5 bases and J by 0 bases, and 9 bases separated the two germline ends. The authors ran a second PCR of about 7 to 11 cycles using a sample-barcoded 5' primer and a J-beta primer mix. Each cDNA was tagged by a template-switch adaptor containing 12 random nucleotides. A single record per CDR3 protein comes from TCRdb applying MiXCR to the 5' RACE reads. The sample includes approximately 770,000 distinct CDR3 sequences, about 62% seen only once; the top ten take about 20%. The entry originates in a study of blood T cells in healthy people across ages. Overall study results and limits: Higher diversity and more naive CD4+ cells were features of long-lived donors, compared to aged donors. Researchers report that TCR beta diversity correlated strongly with naive T cell percentage.

This clonotype originated in a young man in good health. This sequence joins TRBV12-3 or TRBV12-4 and TRBJ2-3, with D perhaps matching TRBD1 (5 bases). What was sequenced was blood. For the CDR3, the DNA is TGTGCCAGCAGTAACAGGCTGAGCACAGATACGCAGTATTTT. Translated: CASSNRLSTDTQYF.